This T cell receptor (beta chain) was sequenced for a study of cytomegalovirus exposure and HLA in healthy donors (dated by TCRdb to 2016 to 2017). With regard to the full study: According to a later analysis, the approximately 130 validation repertoires were produced on the same platform as the approximately 690 repertoires of the first cohort. The study was designed to test whether signatures of past pathogen exposure could be identified by cataloging public T cell receptors. A separate validation cohort of more than 100 different subjects was used in addition to the approximately 670-subject first cohort. To predict cytomegalovirus infection status, the study combined high-throughput TCR immunosequencing, statistical association of individual TCRs with disease status, and machine learning. The paper as a whole reports these results and caveats: While some public TCRs were present in many individuals, most TCR sequences turned up only very rarely across donors. The classifier was reported to diagnose cytomegalovirus status with high specificity and sensitivity in both the original cohort and the validation cohort. Three of the identified cytomegalovirus-associated TCR beta chains were confirmed in vitro to be specific for cytomegalovirus antigens. The validation cohort had no HLA typing available for a later analysis, so co-occurrence within that cohort was assessed over all 110 or so repertoires. A total of 150 or so TCR beta chains were listed by the study as associated with cytomegalovirus. Of the cluster scores, 94% were above 0 in a later analysis, which found that TCRs clustered in the first cohort also tended to co-occur in the 95 to 150 validation repertoires. It was suggested by the authors that the approach could potentially be generalized to other disease states and immunological phenotypes.

Spanning cysteine to phenylalanine, the CDR3 consists of 16 amino acids. The retained sequence is limited to the CDR3, 48 bases, with the frame set at the first base. Separate from the approximately 670-subject first cohort, the validation cohort of more than 90 subjects was the group to which the donors belonged. The method was the immunoSEQ multiplex PCR assay. As for the authors' bioinformatics: A statistical classification framework was developed to diagnose cytomegalovirus status using the catalog of TCR beta chain sequences. Sourced from immuneACCESS, this table was stored by TCRdb with only in-frame sequences that have V and J called. A share of the clones is absent; for the studies checked, an unresolved V gene accounts for under half, and the remainder has no known explanation. The V and J calls and clone size were taken over from that table, and D and trimming were inferred from the DNA. The sample profile shows about 180,000 clones; 85% of them were found once. The ten most abundant clones make up about 16% of the sample.

For this clone: The antigen it binds to is not known. No per-base quality is available; no much larger clone lies one base away.

The chain uses TRBV21-1 and TRBJ2-1; the table's D call TRBD1 went unverified against the DNA. TRBV21-1 is described as a pseudogene. The receptor's source is a young man in good health and CMV-seropositive. The sequencing sample was made of PBMCs. CDR3 reads: CATSKTAGATYNEQFF. The nucleotides read TGTGCCACCAGCAAAACCGCAGGGGCGACCTACAATGAGCAGTTCTTC.